The 18 T cell receptor beta chains presented below share a single source sample, sequenced in a study of blood T cell repertoires in COVID-19. The data were produced by immunoSEQ multiplex PCR, yet TCRdb's version contains in-frame clones alone and is incomplete. The top ten clones hold 15% to 25% of a sample with approximately 55,000 clones, about 80% of them seen once. The sample comprised peripheral blood. Receptors originate from a man aged 25 to 45 with COVID-19, enrolled during active disease.

This chain links TRBV11-2 with TRBJ2-3, with TRBD1 as a possible D gene (5 bases). Germline assignment: CDR1 SGHAT and CDR2 FQNNGV. This CDR3 is 12 amino acids long. Trimming cost V 5 bases and J 8 bases, with 11 bases left between them. The CDR3 sequence is CASSGDSFTQYF. The DNA for the CDR3 is TGTGCCAGCAGCGGTGACAGCTTTACGCAGTATTTT.

The V gene is TRBV19, the J gene TRBJ2-2; the D gene is possibly TRBD2 (6 bases). This CDR3 spans 14 amino acids. Looked up from germline, CDR1 is LNHDA and CDR2 is SQIVND (reference sequence). Deletions cut 7 bases from V and 7 bases from J, with 16 bases between. CDR3 region: CASTQGPGDGELFF. CDR3 coding DNA: TGTGCCAGTACCCAGGGTCCGGGGGACGGGGAGCTGTTTTTT.

V gene TRBV18 combines with J gene TRBJ2-7, with TRBD2 matching over 10 bases. CDR3 length: 15 amino acids. Looked up from germline, CDR1 is KGHSH and CDR2 is LQKENI. Trimming cost V 3 bases and J 4 bases; bases outside gene matches: 6. The chain's CDR3 is CASSPAGTSEYEQYF. In nucleotides, the CDR3 is TGTGCCAGCTCACCTGCCGGGACTAGCGAGTACGAGCAGTACTTC.

This clone showed up just once. The J gene is TRBJ1-4, the V gene TRBV6-5; TRBD1 aligns across 9 bases. With 5 bases clipped from V and 5 bases from J, the junction kept 3 bases outside the gene matches. The CDR3 runs to 14 residues. Germline V gene sequence: CDR1 MNHEY, CDR2 SVGAGI. Here the CDR3 DNA reads TGTGCCAGCAGTCCAGACAGGGGGAATGAAAAACTGTTTTTT. Its translation is CASSPDRGNEKLFF.

The chain employs TRBV24-1 and TRBJ2-1; TRBD2 matches at 10 bases. V dropped 2 bases and J dropped 8; count of bases not matched to a gene: 5. The length of the CDR3 is 15 residues. Germline CDR1 KGHDR, CDR2 SFDVKD. CDR3 sequence: CATSDSPSGGDEQFF. CDR3 nucleotide sequence: TGTGCCACCAGTGATTCCCCTAGCGGGGGTGATGAGCAGTTCTTC.

J is TRBJ2-2 and V is TRBV5-1, with 11 nucleotides matching TRBD2. The junction had 12 bases not matched to a gene; V was cut back by 4 bases and J by 4 bases. The germline gives CDR1 SGHRS, CDR2 YFSETQ. CDR3 length equals 18 residues. The CDR3 coding sequence is TGCGCCAGCAGCCCCGGTTCTCTAGCGGGGGGAGGCACCGGGGAGCTGTTTTTT. This gives the protein CASSPGSLAGGGTGELFF.

About this clone itself: Within the sample, other DNA sequences also encode this same CDR3. The gene calls are TRBV5-1 and TRBJ2-3; 10 bases are shared with TRBD2. Germline loops: CDR1 SGHRS, CDR2 YFSETQ. The CDR3 spans 15 residues. V lost 5 bases to trimming and J lost 2 bases; unmatched junction nucleotides: 5. CDR3 loop: CASRWTSGHTDTQYF. CDR3 sequence (DNA): TGCGCCAGCAGGTGGACTAGCGGCCACACAGATACGCAGTATTTT.

This clone was detected once. The V and J genes are TRBV18 and TRBJ2-7; 13 bases align to TRBD2. Looked up from germline, CDR1 is KGHSH and CDR2 is LQKENI. The CDR3 is 16 amino acids. The trim removed 0 bases at V and 5 bases at J, leaving 4 bases unmatched. CDR3 in amino acids: CASSPPSLAGGNEQYF. The DNA of the CDR3 is TGTGCCAGCTCACCACCTTCACTAGCGGGAGGGAACGAGCAGTACTTC.

V gene TRBV19 combines with J gene TRBJ2-1, with 7 positions matching TRBD1. Trimming at V came to 7 bases and at J to 4 bases, leaving 7 bases not matched to a gene. Per germline, CDR1 LNHDA and CDR2 SQIVND (reference sequence). CDR3 length equals 14 residues. CDR3 in amino acids: CASTRGIGYNEQFF. CDR3 nucleotides: TGTGCCAGTACCAGGGGGATAGGGTACAATGAGCAGTTCTTC.

This clone appeared a single time. The CDR3 spells CASSLMAGGRETQYF. The CDR3 DNA sequence: TGTGCCAGCAGCTTAATGGCGGGGGGGCGAGAGACCCAGTACTTC. This chain links TRBV7-2 with TRBJ2-5, with 9 bases matching TRBD2. With V trimmed by 2 bases and J by 4 bases, 5 bases remained unmatched. This CDR3 has 15 amino acids. Looked up from germline, CDR1 is SGHTA and CDR2 is FQGNSA.

In the case of this clone: This is likely a read error, given that the CDR3 carries no conserved phenylalanine or tryptophan at its end. The V gene is TRBV14, the J gene TRBJ1-2, with 9 nucleotides matching TRBD1. The CDR3 consists of 15 residues. Germline loops: CDR1 SGHDN, CDR2 FVKESK. The V gene end was trimmed by 4 bases and the J gene end by 1 base; junction bases not matched to a gene: 4. The CDR3 loop reads CASSLGTGSNYGYTL. In DNA, the CDR3 is TGTGCCAGCAGCCTAGGGACAGGGAGTAACTATGGCTACACCCTC.

The V gene is TRBV28, the J gene TRBJ2-7; D not certain. V was trimmed by 2 bases and J by 2 bases, leaving 13 bases between them. The CDR3 is made up of 15 amino acids. Germline lookup yields CDR1 MDHEN and CDR2 SYDVKM. The CDR3 DNA reads TGTGCCAGCAGTTTAGGGTCCCCGGCGGCCTACGAGCAGTACTTC. Protein: CASSLGSPAAYEQYF. The full variable domain, with the rest looked up from reference TRBV28 and TRBJ2-7, is DVKVTQSSRYLVKRTGEKVFLECVQDMDHENMFWYRQDPGLGLRLIYFSYDVKMKEKGDIPEGYSVSREKKERFSLILESASTNQTSMYLCASSLGSPAAYEQYFGPGTRLTVT.

The chain combines TRBV28 with TRBJ2-2; 9 bases align to TRBD2. The germline CDR1 and CDR2 sequences are MDHEN and SYDVKM. J gave up 1 base and V 0 bases, and 0 bases lay outside the gene matches. This CDR3 is 16 amino acids long. CDR3 region: CASSLWTSGNTGELFF. As DNA, the CDR3 is TGTGCCAGCAGTTTATGGACTAGCGGGAACACCGGGGAGCTGTTTTTT.

Here the CDR3 reads CASSMGQGNTEAFF. CDR3 nucleotide sequence: TGTGCCAGCAGCATGGGACAGGGGAACACTGAAGCTTTCTTT. This chain uses TRBV7-6 with TRBJ1-1, with TRBD1 matching over 9 bases. The CDR3 loop spans 14 amino acids. Germline-derived CDR1 and CDR2 are SGHVS and FNYEAQ. With 5 bases clipped from V and 1 base from J, the junction kept 2 bases outside the gene matches. Variable domain in full (rest from reference TRBV7-6 and TRBJ1-1): GAGVSQSPRYKVTKRGQDVALRCDPISGHVSLYWYRQALGQGPEFLTYFNYEAQQDKSGLPNDRFSAERPEGSISTLTIQRTEQRDSAMYRCASSMGQGNTEAFFGQGTRLTVV.

The chain carries TRBV7-2 and TRBJ2-3, with D perhaps TRBD1 (6 bases). The length of the CDR3 is 14 residues. V gave up 5 bases and J gave up 8 bases, with 17 bases separating them. Germline V gene data show CDR1 as SGHTA and CDR2 as FQGNSA. CDR3 sequence reads: CASSSIQGRSTQYF. The CDR3 nucleotides are TGTGCCAGCAGCAGCATACAGGGTCGGAGTACGCAGTATTTT.

The chain couples TRBV3-1 (or the pseudogene TRBV3-2) to TRBJ2-1; 13 bases agree with TRBD2. The V gene end was trimmed by 8 bases and the J gene end by 5 bases; junction bases not matched to a gene: 9. This CDR3 region has 16 residues. Germline V gene data show CDR1 as LGHDT and CDR2 as YNNKEL (reference sequence). CDR3 sequence: CASGFTGLAGDNEQFF. The CDR3 region has the DNA TGTGCCAGCGGCTTTACAGGACTAGCGGGAGACAATGAGCAGTTCTTC.

The chain carries TRBV15 and TRBJ2-7; perhaps TRBD2 as D (6 bases). The CDR3 runs to 14 residues. Germline CDR1 is LNHNV and CDR2 is YYDKDF (reference sequence). The ends were cut back, 1 base at V and 4 bases at J, with 11 bases in the middle. CDR3 sequence: CATSRGGTVYEQYF. The DNA for the CDR3 is TGTGCCACCAGCAGAGGCGGGACCGTTTACGAGCAGTACTTC.

The chain carries TRBV6-4 and TRBJ2-1; 10 bases match TRBD1. Germline V gene sequence: CDR1 MRHNA, CDR2 SNTAGT. Trimming removed 2 bases from V and 9 bases from J; junction bases left unmatched: 10. CDR3 length equals 16 residues. DNA for the CDR3: TGTGCCAGCAGTGACGGGACAGGGGATGGTAAAAGTGAGCAGTTCTTC. Encoded protein: CASSDGTGDGKSEQFF.